Following are 19 T cell receptor beta chains from one sample sequenced in a study of cytotoxic CD8 clonotypes in ibrutinib-treated CLL. Clones were read by immunoSEQ multiplex PCR, and TCRdb kept only the in-frame ones, dropping some. Of 110,000 or so clones in the sample, under 70% are singletons; the top ten hold about 40%. Sequenced here: PBMCs, sampled after 24 months of ibrutinib treatment. All receptors derive from a human donor with chronic lymphocytic leukemia.

The V gene is TRBV19, the J gene TRBJ1-2; TRBD1 might be the D (5 bases). CDR3 length: 15 residues. Germline V CDR1 and CDR2: LNHDA, SQIVND (reference sequence). Trimming cost V 5 bases and J 0 bases, with 13 bases left between them. The CDR3 region is CASSPGDGTNYGYTF. The CDR3 DNA is TGTGCCAGTAGTCCCGGGGACGGTACTAACTATGGCTACACCTTC.

This clone came up once. CDR3 residues: CASSYSAWTEAFF. The CDR3 region has the DNA TGTGCCAGCAGCTATTCCGCGTGGACTGAAGCTTTCTTT. This sequence joins TRBV7-2 and TRBJ1-1, with unresolved D. Trimming removed 4 bases from V and 5 bases from J, with 11 bases in between. Germline V lookup: CDR1 SGHTA, CDR2 FQGNSA. There are 13 residues in the CDR3.

The chain is built from TRBV7-2 and TRBJ2-7; 11 bases fit TRBD1. J lost 3 bases, V lost 5 bases, and 6 bases had no gene match. Germline V gene sequence: CDR1 SGHTA, CDR2 FQGNSA. The CDR3 spans 15 residues. In DNA form, the CDR3 reads TGTGCCAGCAGCCCCGGGGGGACAGGGGGCTACGAGCAGTACTTC. The encoded protein is CASSPGGTGGYEQYF.

The genes are TRBV25-1 and TRBJ1-1; 7 nucleotides match TRBD1. CDR3 length: 16 residues. Germline-derived CDR1 and CDR2 are MGHDK and SYGVNS. Trimming took 0 bases from V and 3 from J; bases not matched to a gene: 7. CDR3 loop: CASSEYSGGQYTEAFF. The CDR3 DNA reads as TGTGCCAGCAGTGAATATTCAGGGGGGCAGTACACTGAAGCTTTCTTT.

This clone was detected a few times. The chain has TRBV5-1 and TRBJ1-4; TRBD1 agrees at 9 bases. Germline CDR1 reads SGHRS; CDR2 reads YFSETQ. The CDR3 has 15 residues. Trimming at V came to 3 bases and at J to 5 bases, leaving 5 bases not matched to a gene. In DNA, the CDR3 is TGCGCCAGCAGCTGGGGGACAGGGCGCAATGAAAAACTGTTTTTT. This gives the protein CASSWGTGRNEKLFF.

The chain combines TRBV13 with TRBJ2-3, with 9 positions matching TRBD2. With 6 bases clipped from V and 3 bases from J, the junction kept 7 bases outside the gene matches. The CDR3 sequence is 15 residues long. Per the germline V gene, CDR1 is PRHDT and CDR2 is FYEKMQ (reference sequence). The CDR3: CASSSSGVETDTQYF. CDR3 DNA: TGTGCCAGCAGTTCTAGCGGGGTGGAGACAGATACGCAGTATTTT.

This chain connects TRBV6-1 to TRBJ2-7; 9 bases fit TRBD1. Trimming took 6 bases from V and 1 from J; bases not matched to a gene: 4. Per germline, CDR1 MNHNS and CDR2 SASEGT. This CDR3 comprises 14 residues. The CDR3 DNA follows: TGTGCCAGCAGCCGGGACAGGGTGTCCTACGAGCAGTACTTC. Protein sequence: CASSRDRVSYEQYF.

This chain connects TRBV2 to TRBJ1-3; 7 nucleotides line up with TRBD1. The length of the CDR3 is 15 residues. The germline V gene has CDR1 SNHLY and CDR2 FYNNEI. V lost 10 bases and J lost 0; bases outside the gene matches: 9. CDR3 nucleotides: TGTGCCACCTCAGGGGGACCCTTCTCTGGAAACACCATATATTTT. It encodes CATSGGPFSGNTIYF.

This rearrangement joins TRBV6-6 to TRBJ1-2, with D maybe TRBD1 (5 bases). V gave up 1 base and J gave up 4 bases, with 7 bases separating them. Germline CDR1 is MNHNY and CDR2 is SVGAGI (reference sequence). The CDR3 is made up of 13 amino acids. Here the CDR3 DNA reads TGTGCCAGCAGTTACTGGCAGGGCTATGGCTACACCTTC. It encodes CASSYWQGYGYTF.

A few counts support this clone. The V call is TRBV28, the J call TRBJ1-1; 7 bases are a match to TRBD1. V shed 5 bases and J 6 bases; nucleotides not matched to a gene: 9. This CDR3 spans 14 amino acids. Per the germline V gene, CDR1 is MDHEN and CDR2 is SYDVKM. Written as DNA, the CDR3 is TGTGCCAGCAGTGGGCGGGACAGACATCCTGAAGCTTTCTTT. Residues: CASSGRDRHPEAFF.

Details on this clone: The same CDR3 also results from other DNA sequences found in this sample. The genes are TRBV5-1 and TRBJ1-3; tentatively, D is TRBD1 (5 bases). The CDR3 consists of 15 residues. Germline loops: CDR1 SGHRS, CDR2 YFSETQ. V was cut by 4 bases and J by 0 bases, with 11 bases left in between. This CDR3 reads CASSRDSSSGNTIYF. CDR3 DNA sequence: TGCGCCAGCAGCCGAGACAGTTCCTCTGGAAACACCATATATTTT.

The chain joins TRBV6-6 to TRBJ1-5; 8 bases map to TRBD1. CDR1 and CDR2 from the germline V gene are MNHNY and SVGAGI (reference sequence). J gave up 3 bases and V 4 bases, and 5 bases lay outside the gene matches. CDR3 length: 15 residues. CDR3 sequence (DNA): TGTGCCAGCAGTTCCAGGGGGCGGAACAATCAGCCCCAGCATTTT. Amino acids: CASSSRGRNNQPQHF.

This clone came up a few times. The chain links TRBV25-1 to TRBJ1-2; no clear D. The CDR3 length is 12 residues. Germline V gene lookup returns CDR1 MGHDK and CDR2 SYGVNS. Trimming stripped 2 bases from V and 4 bases from J, with 5 bases between. DNA for the CDR3: TGTGCCAGCAGTGAAGCATCCTATGGCTACACCTTC. Translation gives CASSEASYGYTF.

The genes are TRBV28 and TRBJ2-1; 12 nucleotides align to TRBD2. The CDR3 is 13 residues long. Germline V gives CDR1 MDHEN, CDR2 SYDVKM. The V gene end was trimmed by 8 bases and the J gene end by 9 bases; junction bases not matched to a gene: 5. CDR3 sequence (DNA): TGTGCCAGCCTAGCGGGGGGGCCGGTTGAGCAGTTCTTC. This sequence encodes CASLAGGPVEQFF.

The rearrangement links TRBV7-9 to TRBJ2-2; D not certain. There are 12 residues in the CDR3. Germline V lookup: CDR1 SEHNR, CDR2 FQNEAQ (reference sequence). With 6 bases removed from V and 11 bases from J, the gap between germline ends came to 13 bases. CDR3 region: CASSSTSSELFF. DNA of the CDR3: TGTGCCAGCAGTTCGACTTCTTCCGAGCTGTTTTTT.

In this sample, this clone turned up a few times. The V gene is TRBV21-1, the J gene TRBJ1-6. TRBV21-1 represents a pseudogene. This CDR3 is built from 12 residues. In nucleotides, the CDR3 is TGTGCCAGCAGAGATTCGGGTTCACCCCTCCACTTT. Translated, it gives CASRDSGSPLHF.

The CDR3 reads CSVVLRGALNTEAFF. The DNA of the CDR3 is TGCAGCGTAGTCCTCAGGGGGGCCTTGAACACTGAAGCTTTCTTT. The V and J genes are TRBV29-1 and TRBJ1-1; 7 bases line up with TRBD1. This CDR3 has 15 amino acids. The V gene's germline CDR1 is SQVTM and CDR2 ANQGSEA. J lost 0 bases, V lost 6 bases, and 10 bases had no gene match.

The V and J genes are TRBV11-3 and TRBJ2-3; D ambiguous. Trimming removed 5 bases from V and 5 bases from J, with 5 bases in between. This CDR3 has 11 residues. Germline CDR1 reads SGHNT; CDR2 reads YENEEA. This CDR3 is CASSPKDTQYF. The CDR3 DNA sequence: TGTGCCAGCAGCCCGAAAGATACGCAGTATTTT. Drawing the rest from reference TRBV11-3 and TRBJ2-3, the complete variable domain is EAGVVQSPRYKIIEKKQPVAFWCNPISGHNTLYWYLQNLGQGPELLIRYENEEAVDDSQLPKDRFSAERLKGVDSTLKIQPAELGDSAVYLCASSPKDTQYFGPGTRLTVL.

This clone has only one observation. This chain uses TRBV30 with TRBJ1-4; no clear D gene. The germline CDR1 and CDR2 sequences are GTSNPN and SVGIG (reference sequence). V dropped 1 base and J dropped 0 bases, with 6 bases sitting between them. The CDR3 has 14 residues. The CDR3 coding sequence is TGTGCCTGGAGTGCAGAGGCAACTAATGAAAAACTGTTTTTT. Translation gives CAWSAEATNEKLFF.